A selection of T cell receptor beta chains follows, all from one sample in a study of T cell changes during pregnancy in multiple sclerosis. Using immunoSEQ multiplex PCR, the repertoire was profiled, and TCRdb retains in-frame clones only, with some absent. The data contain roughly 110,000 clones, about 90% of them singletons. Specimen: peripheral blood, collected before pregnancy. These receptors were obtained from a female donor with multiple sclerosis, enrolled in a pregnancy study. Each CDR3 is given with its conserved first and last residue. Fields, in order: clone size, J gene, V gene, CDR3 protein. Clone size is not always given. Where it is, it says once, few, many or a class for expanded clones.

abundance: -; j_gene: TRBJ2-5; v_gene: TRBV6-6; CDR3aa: CASSDGHPQETQYF
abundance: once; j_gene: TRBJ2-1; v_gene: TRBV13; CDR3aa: CASSLRGGEQFF
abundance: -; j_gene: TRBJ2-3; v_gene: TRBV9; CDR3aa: CASSVEAGATDTQYF
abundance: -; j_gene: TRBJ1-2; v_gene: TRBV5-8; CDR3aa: CASSLSANYGYTF
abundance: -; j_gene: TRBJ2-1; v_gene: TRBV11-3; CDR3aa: CASSLHPTPSNEQFF
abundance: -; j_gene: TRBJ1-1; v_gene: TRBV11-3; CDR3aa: CASSPYTNTEAFF
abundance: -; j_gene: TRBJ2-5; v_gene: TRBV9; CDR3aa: CASNENGGETQYF
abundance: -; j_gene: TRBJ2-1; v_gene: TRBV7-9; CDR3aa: CASSSQRADSYNEQFF
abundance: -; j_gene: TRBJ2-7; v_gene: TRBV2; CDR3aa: CASRESGRAFYEQYF
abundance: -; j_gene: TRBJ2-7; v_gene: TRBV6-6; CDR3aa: CASFWGGEQYF
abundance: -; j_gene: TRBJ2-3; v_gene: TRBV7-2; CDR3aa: CASSLVEYTQYF
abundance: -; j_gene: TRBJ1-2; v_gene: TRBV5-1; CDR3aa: CASTQGDYGYTF
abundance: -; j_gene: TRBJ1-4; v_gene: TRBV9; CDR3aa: CASSAKQGRGGEKLFF
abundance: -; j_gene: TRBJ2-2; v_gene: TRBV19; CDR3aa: CASSIGRHTGELFF
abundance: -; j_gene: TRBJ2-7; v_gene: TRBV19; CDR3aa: CASSLGGALNYEQYF
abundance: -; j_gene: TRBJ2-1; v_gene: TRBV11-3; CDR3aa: CASSLGTSGIVNEQFF
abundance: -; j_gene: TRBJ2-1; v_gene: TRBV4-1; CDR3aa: CASSIMTSGFNEQFF
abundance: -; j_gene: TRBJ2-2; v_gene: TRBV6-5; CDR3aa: CASSYSSLNTGELFF
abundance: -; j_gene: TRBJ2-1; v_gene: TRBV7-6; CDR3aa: CASSFYSGTVNNEQFF
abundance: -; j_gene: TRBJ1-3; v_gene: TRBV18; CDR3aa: CASSPMTGGFGNTIYF
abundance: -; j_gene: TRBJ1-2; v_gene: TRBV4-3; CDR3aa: CASSPDRNYGYTF
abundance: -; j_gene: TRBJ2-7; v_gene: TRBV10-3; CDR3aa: CAISDRGQGNYEQYF
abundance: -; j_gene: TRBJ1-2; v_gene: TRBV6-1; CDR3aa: CASSEDIHYGYTF
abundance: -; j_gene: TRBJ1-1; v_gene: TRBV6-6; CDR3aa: CASSKQGSEAFF